The rows below give T cell receptor beta chains drawn from one sample of a study of blood T cell repertoires in COVID-19. The method was immunoSEQ multiplex PCR; TCRdb's version includes in-frame clones alone and lacks a portion of them. The repertoire holds about 55,000 clones, 91% seen once, with around 6.5% in the top ten. The sequenced material came from peripheral blood. The origin of the receptors is a middle-aged man with active COVID-19. Both conserved end residues are trimmed from each CDR3. The order of the fields is CDR3 protein, J gene, V gene.

ASRTGTNYGYT TRBJ1-2 TRBV2
SVEDRSSYEQY TRBJ2-7 TRBV29-1
ASSPGGTSGYNEQF TRBJ2-1 TRBV5-1
ASSYSRDRRYNEQF TRBJ2-1 TRBV6-2/TRBV6-3
ATSDPTDQRGTSYNEQF TRBJ2-1 TRBV24-1
ASSLSSGSRDLDEQF TRBJ2-1 TRBV27
AISESSAGANTGELF TRBJ2-2 TRBV10-3
ASRARALQDNEQF TRBJ2-1 TRBV27
SVLDLAKNIQY TRBJ2-4 TRBV29-1
ASSFAAGQQETQY TRBJ2-5 TRBV7-9
ASSLEATGSPLH TRBJ1-6 TRBV27
ASSRSWARDRAFNSPLH TRBJ1-6 TRBV7-9
ASRETSGPYEQF TRBJ2-1 TRBV2
ASSQETDYNSPLH TRBJ1-6 TRBV4-3
ASLPLTGSERSEAF TRBJ1-1 TRBV10-2
ASASVYSGNTIY TRBJ1-3 TRBV6-5
ASSGRDRDRGNYGYT TRBJ1-2 TRBV19
AAMRSSPSYEQY TRBJ2-7 TRBV5-5
ASSESGATNTGELF TRBJ2-2 TRBV2
ASSRGLAGRGYLTDTQY TRBJ2-3 TRBV28
ASSPYSKQPQH TRBJ1-5 TRBV18
ASSMGRRYEQY TRBJ2-7 TRBV7-2
ASVSGTNYGYT TRBJ1-2 TRBV9
ASSPGDRPNYGYT TRBJ1-2 TRBV4-1
AISETGGEGTF TRBJ1-1 TRBV10-3
AWSQGDRGYT TRBJ1-2 TRBV30
ASSHPQGNYGYT TRBJ1-2 TRBV3-1/TRBV3-2
ASSLAEGQVY TRBJ2-7 TRBV11-2
ASSLKGEASYEQY TRBJ2-7 TRBV7-6
ASSRMAGQRLQPQH TRBJ1-5 TRBV28
ASSQTTGNTEAF TRBJ1-1 TRBV4-1
ASSPRQRSTDTQY TRBJ2-3 TRBV19
ASSLQGGSWATEAF TRBJ1-1 TRBV2
ASSPRGPDTQY TRBJ2-3 TRBV7-9
ASRTARDKSYEQY TRBJ2-7 TRBV6-5
ASSNYLAGGYNEQF TRBJ2-1 TRBV19
ASSHTGAPSYEQY TRBJ2-7 TRBV7-9
ASSEGWGSYNEQF TRBJ2-1 TRBV10-2
ASSDRGLAVDTQY TRBJ2-3 TRBV6-1
ASSPITSLNEQF TRBJ2-1 TRBV11-2
SATGTDTQY TRBJ2-3 TRBV20-1
ASTPGSSNSPLH TRBJ1-6 TRBV6-6
ARTSGLGNSPLH TRBJ1-6 TRBV2
SVGSRGVGTGELF TRBJ2-2 TRBV29-1
ASSGLAGAETQY TRBJ2-5 TRBV18
ASSLYRAEQF TRBJ2-1 TRBV11-2
ASKVRQGHNSPLH TRBJ1-6 TRBV2
ASSHRREAF TRBJ1-1 TRBV11-2
ASSRTFLNTGGLGTEAF TRBJ1-1 TRBV6-6
ASRFFSGTLAETQY TRBJ2-5 TRBV5-8
ATSAGGGADTQY TRBJ2-3 TRBV24-1
AGSGGQKYGYT TRBJ1-2 TRBV10-3
ASSCHLPETYEQY TRBJ2-7 TRBV6-7
ASSEFPGTGVTGELF TRBJ2-2 TRBV10-1
ARITKSWTRNYGYT TRBJ1-2 TRBV28